The 17 T cell receptor beta chains below were found in one sample sequenced in a study of T-cell reconstitution after alpha-beta-depleted transplantation in children. TCRbeta library preparation incorporated unique molecular identifiers. TCRdb fed the PCR reads into MiXCR, producing one record per CDR3 protein. The table has 580,000 or so distinct CDR3 sequences, about 21% seen once. The sample was PBMCs, mostly from graft donor cells, taken 360 days after TCRalphabeta/CD19-depleted stem cell transplant. The receptors were sampled from a boy in the first two years of life who had a stem cell transplant for acute myeloid leukemia, so the T cells may come from the graft donor.

The chain has TRBV7-9 and TRBJ1-4; the D gene is possibly TRBD1 (6 bases). The CDR3 runs 15 residues. Trimming left V 5 bases short and J 5 bases short, with 15 bases between. Germline V gene lookup returns CDR1 SEHNR and CDR2 FQNEAQ (reference sequence). CDR3 region: CASSRGARRNEKLFF. CDR3 DNA sequence: TGTGCCAGCAGCCGGGGGGCTCGCCGGAATGAAAAACTGTTTTTT.

This clonotype was observed at least ten times. The chain uses TRBV9 and TRBJ2-3, with 8 bases fitting TRBD1. CDR3 size: 14 residues. Germline V gene lookup returns CDR1 SGDLS and CDR2 YYNGEE. V lost 4 bases and J lost 6; bases outside the gene matches: 7. The CDR3 spells CASSSRTGMDTQYF. Here the CDR3 DNA reads TGTGCCAGCAGCTCCCGGACAGGGATGGATACGCAGTATTTT. The full variable domain, its missing parts supplied by reference TRBV9 and TRBJ2-3, is DSGVTQTPKHLITATGQRVTLRCSPRSGDLSVYWYQQSLDQGLQFLIQYYNGEERAKGNILERFSAQQFPDLHSELNLSSLELGDSALYFCASSSRTGMDTQYFGPGTRLTVL.

The chain is built from TRBV20-1 and TRBJ1-1; weak D call: TRBD1 (5 bases). The CDR3 consists of 13 residues. The germline CDR1 and CDR2 sequences are DFQATT and SNEGSKA (reference sequence). V lost 4 bases and J lost 5, with 14 bases in between. The CDR3 here is CSATRTGGTEAFF. The CDR3 DNA reads TGCAGTGCTACTAGGACCGGGGGGACTGAAGCTTTCTTT.

This clonotype was found many times. The chain links TRBV11-2 to TRBJ2-2, with unresolved D. The ends were cut back, 5 bases at V and 5 bases at J, with 12 bases in the middle. The CDR3 is 14 amino acids. From germline, CDR1 is SGHAT and CDR2 FQNNGV. For the CDR3, the DNA is TGTGCCAGCAGCCACCCTGTGGGAACCGGGGAGCTGTTTTTT. Translating gives CASSHPVGTGELFF.

The table lists this clonotype with a few counts. V gene TRBV20-1 combines with J gene TRBJ2-7; TRBD2 might be the D (6 bases). Germline V gives CDR1 DFQATT, CDR2 SNEGSKA (reference sequence). The CDR3 is 14 residues long. Trimming cost V 1 base and J 4 bases, with 14 bases left between them. The CDR3 region is CSARARRGLYEQYF. The DNA for the CDR3 is TGCAGTGCTAGAGCCCGGCGGGGCTTATACGAGCAGTACTTC.

This chain uses TRBV5-1 with TRBJ2-2, with TRBD1 as a possible D gene (5 bases). Trimming shortened V by 0 bases and J by 0 bases, and 9 bases separated the two germline ends. This CDR3 spans 16 amino acids. The V gene's germline CDR1 is SGHRS and CDR2 YFSETQ. The CDR3 sequence: CASSLDRPSNTGELFF. The CDR3 DNA is TGCGCCAGCAGCTTGGACAGGCCCTCGAACACCGGGGAGCTGTTTTTT.

The V gene is TRBV10-3, the J gene TRBJ1-1; D is uncertain. Trimming shortened V by 5 bases and J by 4 bases, and 8 bases separated the two germline ends. The CDR3 consists of 12 residues. Germline loops: CDR1 ENHRY, CDR2 SYGVKD. The CDR3 bases are TGTGCCATCAGTTCCGAAGGCACTGAAGCTTTCTTT. Protein: CAISSEGTEAFF.

J is TRBJ2-7 and V is TRBV20-1, with D possibly called TRBD1 or TRBD2 (5 bases each). Germline loops: CDR1 DFQATT, CDR2 SNEGSKA (reference sequence). Trimming pared 6 bases from V and 4 bases from J, leaving 16 bases between. The CDR3 has 13 residues. The CDR3 region is CSALGRDLYEQYV. The CDR3 DNA is TGCAGTGCCCTAGGCCGGGACCTATACGAGCAGTACGTC.

V usage is TRBV7-6 and J usage is TRBJ1-6; no firm D call. The CDR3 runs 12 residues. V lost 2 bases and J 10 bases, leaving 6 bases between the germline ends. The germline V gene has CDR1 SGHVS and CDR2 FNYEAQ. CDR3 sequence (DNA): TGTGCCAGCAGCTTAAGGGAGTCACCCCTCCACTTT. As protein: CASSLRESPLHF.

This clonotype was counted at least ten times. The V call is TRBV20-1, the J call TRBJ1-2, with a weak D call TRBD1 (5 bases). The CDR3 has 13 amino acids. Trimming shortened V by 5 bases and J by 4 bases, and 14 bases separated the two germline ends. Germline V gene lookup returns CDR1 DFQATT and CDR2 SNEGSKA (reference sequence). DNA for the CDR3: TGCAGTGCTCGCTGGCAGGGCGGCTATGGCTACACCTTC. This gives the protein CSARWQGGYGYTF.

V and J are TRBV15 and TRBJ1-1; 7 positions agree with TRBD1. With 5 bases clipped from V and 1 base from J, the junction kept 4 bases outside the gene matches. CDR3 length: 14 amino acids. Germline assignment: CDR1 LNHNV and CDR2 YYDKDF (reference sequence). CDR3 protein: CATSGDRANTEAFF. The CDR3, as DNA: TGTGCCACCAGCGGCGACAGGGCGAACACTGAAGCTTTCTTT.

The V call is TRBV6-9, the J call TRBJ2-6; weak D call: TRBD1 (6 bases). Trimming shortened V by 0 bases and J by 0 bases, and 15 bases separated the two germline ends. Germline CDR1 and CDR2: MNHGY and SVAAGI. CDR3 length: 19 amino acids. CDR3 sequence (DNA): TGTGCCAGCAGTTATTCCCTCGACAGGACCCTCTCTGGGGCCAACGTCCTGACTTTC. It is translated as CASSYSLDRTLSGANVLTF.

This clonotype was seen repeatedly, ten times or more. V usage is TRBV7-9 and J usage is TRBJ2-7; D might be TRBD1 (6 bases). The CDR3 contains 14 residues. Germline-derived CDR1 and CDR2 are SEHNR and FQNEAQ (reference sequence). Trimming cost V 5 bases and J 5 bases, with 16 bases left between them. CDR3 protein: CASSRSGRGHEQYV. The CDR3 DNA reads TGTGCCAGCAGCCGAAGTGGCAGGGGTCACGAGCAGTACGTC.

The chain joins TRBV10-2 to TRBJ2-7; perhaps TRBD1 as D (5 bases). This CDR3 spans 13 amino acids. Germline V CDR1 and CDR2: WSHSY, SAAADI. Trimming cost V 4 bases and J 3 bases, with 10 bases left between them. The CDR3 is CASSGQGYYEQYF. CDR3 DNA sequence: TGCGCCAGCAGTGGTCAGGGTTACTACGAGCAGTACTTC.

V and J are TRBV6-5 and TRBJ2-5, with unresolved D. From germline, CDR1 is MNHEY and CDR2 SVGAGI. The V gene lost 0 bases and the J gene lost 4 bases, with 12 bases spanning the gap. This CDR3 contains 15 residues. CDR3 loop: CASSYSLGFRETQYF. CDR3 nucleotides: TGTGCCAGCAGTTACTCGCTGGGGTTCAGAGAGACCCAGTACTTC.

J is TRBJ2-5 and V is TRBV10-3, with TRBD2 as a possible D gene (5 bases). The CDR3 contains 16 residues. Trimming took off 0 bases at V and 0 bases at J, with 11 bases between the two ends. The germline V gene has CDR1 ENHRY and CDR2 SYGVKD. CDR3 in DNA: TGTGCCATCAGTGAGTCAGGAGGAGTGTACCAAGAGACCCAGTACTTC. Its protein product is CAISESGGVYQETQYF.

This clonotype was counted a few times. V usage is TRBV6-2 or TRBV6-3 and J usage is TRBJ2-7; weak D call: TRBD1 (6 bases). The germline V and J ends were trimmed by 0 bases and 3 bases, with 18 bases remaining between them. The CDR3 spans 17 residues. Germline assignment: CDR1 MNHEY and CDR2 SVGEGT. The CDR3 DNA reads TGTGCCAGCAGTTACTCGATTATCCCGGGACAACTCTACGAGCAGTACTTC. It yields the protein CASSYSIIPGQLYEQYF.